Below, 27 T cell receptor beta chains from the same sample are listed, as sequenced in a study of response to subunit inactivated influenza vaccine. In TCRdb, the RT-PCR reads were re-called with MiXCR into one record per CDR3 protein. The sample lists hundreds of thousands of distinct CDR3 sequences, less than 20% occurring once. Material: PBMCs from blood, obtained roughly 12 days after vaccination. The source is a man between 45 and 60 years old who received an inactivated influenza vaccine.

In this sample, this clonotype turned up many times. The V gene is TRBV7-8, the J gene TRBJ1-2; TRBD1 matches at 7 bases. The CDR3 covers 15 residues. The germline V gene has CDR1 SGHVS and CDR2 FQNEAQ. J was trimmed by 4 bases and V by 5 bases; bases with no gene match: 10. DNA of the CDR3: TGTGCCAGCAGCCCCACCGGGACAGTAGGCTATGGCTACACCTTC. Translation: CASSPTGTVGYGYTF.

This clonotype has just a few counts. V is TRBV7-9 and J is TRBJ2-2; TRBD1 aligns across 9 bases. V shed 5 bases and J 6 bases; nucleotides not matched to a gene: 10. CDR3 length: 16 amino acids. The germline CDR1 and CDR2 sequences are SEHNR and FQNEAQ (reference sequence). The CDR3 sequence is CASSPNRGRLAGELFF. Here the CDR3 DNA reads TGTGCCAGCAGCCCCAACAGGGGGCGCTTGGCCGGGGAGCTGTTTTTT.

A word on this clonotype: A read error may explain this, as a much larger clone is one base away. V usage is TRBV11-2 and J usage is TRBJ2-1, with 10 bases fitting TRBD2. The CDR3 totals 19 residues. V lost 0 bases, J lost 0 bases, and 8 bases stayed unmatched. Germline loops: CDR1 SGHAT, CDR2 FQNNGV. CDR3 region: CASSLDDTSGVSSYNEQFF. In DNA, the CDR3 is TGTGCCAGCAGCTTAGATGACACTAGCGGGGTTAGCTCCTACAATGAGCAGTTCTTC.

The V and J genes are TRBV5-1 and TRBJ1-1; D gene unclear. Germline-derived CDR1 and CDR2 are SGHRS and YFSETQ. Trimming removed 4 bases from V and 0 bases from J, with 10 bases in between. The length of the CDR3 is 14 residues. CDR3 in amino acids: CASSIWGMNTEAFF. In DNA, the CDR3 is TGCGCCAGCAGCATTTGGGGTATGAACACTGAAGCTTTCTTT.

This clonotype was picked up a small number of times. The rearrangement joins TRBV2 to TRBJ2-1; D uncertain. The germline V gene has CDR1 SNHLY and CDR2 FYNNEI. With 2 bases removed from V and 9 bases from J, the gap between germline ends came to 17 bases. CDR3 length: 15 residues. The CDR3 sequence: CASSEFWYSRGEQFF. The DNA of the CDR3 is TGTGCCAGCAGTGAATTTTGGTATAGCCGTGGTGAGCAGTTCTTC.

The V call is TRBV7-9, the J call TRBJ2-7, with D maybe TRBD2 (7 bases). CDR1 SEHNR and CDR2 FQNEAQ come from the germline V gene (reference sequence). This CDR3 spans 16 amino acids. Trimming took off 6 bases at V and 8 bases at J, with 26 bases between the two ends. The CDR3 reads CASSLREGGPRMKQYF. Here the CDR3 DNA reads TGTGCCAGCAGTCTTAGGGAGGGGGGCCCTAGGATGAAGCAGTACTTC.

J is TRBJ2-1 and V is TRBV29-1; D gene uncertain. The CDR3 has 17 amino acids. Trimming pared 0 bases from V and 5 bases from J, leaving 20 bases between. CDR1 SQVTM and CDR2 ANQGSEA come from the germline V gene. CDR3 in amino acids: CSVEDTLLGRRNNEQFF. The CDR3 DNA sequence: TGCAGCGTTGAAGATACCCTGCTGGGTAGAAGGAACAATGAGCAGTTCTTC.

In this sample, this clonotype turned up once. This chain uses TRBV4-2 with TRBJ2-7, with 11 bases identical to TRBD2. The V gene's germline CDR1 is LGHNA and CDR2 YNFKEQ. CDR3 length equals 16 residues. J gave up 4 bases and V 5 bases, and 10 bases lay outside the gene matches. The CDR3 sequence: CASSVPLAGGRYEQYF. CDR3 bases: TGTGCCAGCAGCGTCCCGCTAGCGGGAGGAAGATACGAGCAGTACTTC.

This clonotype was observed many times. This chain connects TRBV7-2 to TRBJ2-5; D gene unclear. The CDR3 length is 14 residues. Germline V CDR1 and CDR2: SGHTA, FQGNSA. Trimming cost V 1 base and J 6 bases, with 12 bases left between them. CDR3: CASSLEASSQTQYF. The CDR3 DNA reads as TGTGCCAGCAGCTTAGAGGCTAGTTCGCAGACCCAGTACTTC.

CDR3 protein: CASSLATSFSETQYF. The CDR3 DNA is TGCGCCAGCAGCTTGGCCACGTCCTTTTCGGAGACCCAGTACTTC. This chain joins TRBV5-1 and TRBJ2-5; D call uncertain. Trimming stripped 0 bases from V and 5 bases from J, with 14 bases between. This CDR3 is 15 amino acids long. Germline CDR1 SGHRS, CDR2 YFSETQ.

This chain joins TRBV20-1 and TRBJ2-1; 12 bases are shared with TRBD2. Germline CDR1 is DFQATT and CDR2 is SNEGSKA (reference sequence). The CDR3 has 15 residues. Germline trimming cut 0 bases from V and 10 bases from J; bases unmatched to any gene: 7. The CDR3 DNA reads as TGCAGTGCTAGAGATCGGCGGCTAGCGGGGGGGGAGCAGTTCTTC. Protein sequence: CSARDRRLAGGEQFF.

This clonotype was detected a few times. The gene calls are TRBV21-1 and TRBJ2-4. TRBV21-1 is annotated as a pseudogene. The CDR3 length is 17 residues. CDR3 residues: CASSKIQRVLAKNIQYF. CDR3 sequence (DNA): TGTGCCAGCAGCAAAATCCAGCGAGTTCTAGCCAAAAACATTCAGTACTTC.

The chain links TRBV28 to TRBJ2-7, with 10 bases aligning to TRBD2. From germline, CDR1 is MDHEN and CDR2 SYDVKM. After removal of 3 bases from V and 6 bases from J, the junction contained 14 bases not matched to a gene. The CDR3 has 17 amino acids. The CDR3 DNA follows: TGTGCCAGCAGTTTGATCTTGAGGCTAGCGGGAGTAGGCGAGCAGTACTTC. It translates to CASSLILRLAGVGEQYF.

This clonotype has only a few counts. The chain employs TRBV6-2 or TRBV6-3 and TRBJ1-6, with unresolved D. CDR3 length: 11 amino acids. The V gene lost 2 bases and the J gene lost 7 bases, with 0 bases spanning the gap. Germline V gene data show CDR1 as MNHEY and CDR2 as SVGEGT. The CDR3 region is CASSYNSPLHF. CDR3 nucleotide sequence: TGTGCCAGCAGTTACAATTCACCCCTCCACTTT.

The rearrangement links TRBV24-1 to TRBJ2-1, with TRBD1 matching 9 bases. There are 18 residues in the CDR3. Germline CDR1 KGHDR, CDR2 SFDVKD. V lost 4 bases, J lost 4 bases, and 13 bases stayed unmatched. The CDR3 loop is CATSDQTPGTGTYNEQFF. The CDR3 DNA follows: TGTGCCACCAGTGACCAAACCCCCGGGACAGGGACTTACAATGAGCAGTTCTTC.

In this sample, this clonotype turned up a few times. The chain carries TRBV7-9 and TRBJ2-7, with 8 positions matching TRBD2. Per germline, CDR1 SEHNR and CDR2 FQNEAQ (reference sequence). The junction had 5 bases not matched to a gene; V was cut back by 0 bases and J by 1 base. The CDR3 consists of 16 residues. The CDR3 is CASSLAGGGTSYEQYF. Here the CDR3 DNA reads TGTGCCAGCAGCTTAGCCGGCGGGGGGACTTCCTACGAGCAGTACTTC.

This chain uses TRBV7-6 with TRBJ2-3; possibly TRBD1 or TRBD2 for D (6 bases each). The CDR3 runs to 13 residues. V was trimmed by 7 bases and J by 6 bases, leaving 14 bases between them. Germline CDR1 is SGHVS and CDR2 is FNYEAQ. The CDR3 sequence is CASTRGPGDTQYF. CDR3 sequence (DNA): TGTGCCAGCACCCGGGGGCCGGGGGATACGCAGTATTTT.

The V call is TRBV27, the J call TRBJ2-1; D gene unclear. This CDR3 region has 17 residues. Trimming shortened V by 6 bases and J by 0 bases, and 18 bases separated the two germline ends. CDR1 and CDR2 from the germline V gene are MNHEY and SMNVEV (reference sequence). The CDR3 is CASRAKGGLSSYNEQFF. CDR3 sequence (DNA): TGTGCCAGCAGGGCGAAGGGTGGGCTTAGCTCCTACAATGAGCAGTTCTTC.

This clonotype appeared a few times. As DNA, the CDR3 is TGCGCCAGCAGCGAACCGGGACAGGGTTATGAGCAGTTCTTC. Its protein product is CASSEPGQGYEQFF. The V gene is TRBV5-1, the J gene TRBJ2-1; TRBD1 agrees at 9 bases. This CDR3 is 14 amino acids long. V lost 4 bases to trimming and J lost 8 bases; unmatched junction nucleotides: 7. In germline, CDR1 is SGHRS, CDR2 YFSETQ. Complete variable domain (other parts from reference TRBV5-1 and TRBJ2-1): KAGVTQTPRYLIKTRGQQVTLSCSPISGHRSVSWYQQTPGQGLQFLFEYFSETQRNKGNFPGRFSGRQFSNSRSEMNVSTLELGDSALYLCASSEPGQGYEQFFGPGTRLTVL.

V is TRBV11-2 and J is TRBJ2-4; 8 bases align to TRBD1. CDR1 and CDR2 (germline): SGHAT, FQNNGV. After removal of 6 bases from V and 5 bases from J, the junction contained 6 bases not matched to a gene. The CDR3 contains 14 residues. This chain's CDR3 is CASSRHRGENIQYF. The CDR3 region has the DNA TGTGCCAGCAGTCGCCACAGGGGGGAAAACATTCAGTACTTC.

The V and J genes are TRBV7-2 and TRBJ2-3; D is ambiguous. Germline CDR1 and CDR2: SGHTA and FQGNSA. This CDR3 is 13 amino acids long. Trimming stripped 4 bases from V and 4 bases from J, with 9 bases between. CDR3 region: CASSYGFSDTQYF. CDR3 in DNA: TGTGCCAGCAGCTATGGATTTTCAGATACGCAGTATTTT.

This clonotype came up a few times. The gene calls are TRBV20-1 and TRBJ2-1, with TRBD2 as a possible D gene (6 bases). Germline assignment: CDR1 DFQATT and CDR2 SNEGSKA (reference sequence). Trimming pared 3 bases from V and 10 bases from J, leaving 10 bases between. CDR3 size: 11 residues. CDR3 coding DNA: TGCAGTGCTAGTAGGCTAGCGGAGCAGTTCTTC. Translated: CSASRLAEQFF.

In this sample, this clonotype turned up a few times. This sequence joins TRBV6-2 or TRBV6-3 and TRBJ1-5; 9 nucleotides line up with TRBD1. Germline CDR1 reads MNHEY; CDR2 reads SVGEGT. The CDR3 sequence is 14 residues long. V lost 6 bases to trimming and J lost 6 bases; unmatched junction nucleotides: 6. The chain's CDR3 is CASSMGTGIQPQHF. The DNA for the CDR3 is TGTGCCAGCAGCATGGGGACAGGGATTCAGCCCCAGCATTTT.

This clonotype has just a few counts. The V gene is TRBV7-2, the J gene TRBJ2-7, with 10 bases identical to TRBD2. Germline-derived CDR1 and CDR2 are SGHTA and FQGNSA. The CDR3 runs to 15 residues. Trimming removed 0 bases from V and 2 bases from J; junction bases left unmatched: 1. DNA of the CDR3: TGTGCCAGCAGCTTAGCACTAGCGGGGACCTACGAGCAGTACTTC. This encodes CASSLALAGTYEQYF.

CDR3 DNA sequence: TGTGCCATCAGTGGAGGACCAGAGGGCGGGGAGACCCAGTACTTC. Translated, it gives CAISGGPEGGETQYF. The gene calls are TRBV10-3 and TRBJ2-5; maybe TRBD2 (5 bases). Deletions cut 4 bases from V and 5 bases from J, with 17 bases between. CDR1 and CDR2 (germline): ENHRY, SYGVKD. This CDR3 region has 15 residues.

This clonotype was detected ten times or more. CDR3 protein: CASSLGGTGYGYTF. In DNA, the CDR3 is TGTGCCAGCAGCTTGGGGGGGACCGGCTATGGCTACACCTTC. The chain is built from TRBV5-6 and TRBJ1-2; D may be TRBD1 (5 bases). The germline V gene encodes CDR1 SGHDT and CDR2 YYEEEE. V was shortened by 0 bases and J by 4 bases, with 10 bases between the two germline ends. The CDR3 contains 14 residues.

The J gene is TRBJ2-1, the V gene TRBV3-1; tentative D call: TRBD2 (5 bases). Trimming cost V 3 bases and J 0 bases, with 12 bases left between them. The CDR3 covers 16 residues. From germline, CDR1 is LGHDT and CDR2 YNNKEL (reference sequence). The CDR3 here is CASSQFLGSSYNEQFF. CDR3 coding DNA: TGTGCCAGCAGCCAGTTTCTAGGGAGCTCCTACAATGAGCAGTTCTTC.